This T cell receptor beta chain comes out of a study of breast tumors, draining lymph nodes, adjacent tissues. General study results and limits: The lymph node origin of tumor T cells was framed as consistent with a hypothesis, not demonstrated. Luminal-like breast cancer showed significantly greater tumor-nontumor repertoire similarity than basal-like breast cancer did. Tumor TCR diversity was below lymph nodes but above nontumor tissue. The data were judged consistent with most tumor T cells coming from lymph node and expanding in tumor.

CDR1 and CDR2 from the germline V gene are SGHRS and YFSETQ. CDR3 size: 16 residues. One entry per CDR3 protein, called by TCRdb with MiXCR from the multiplex PCR reads. The sample gives tens of thousands of distinct CDR3 sequences, roughly 39% of which show up once; approximately 10% is in the top ten. As for this clonotype: The target antigen is unknown. The junction departs from germline at one end; a sequencing error may be responsible.

V gene TRBV5-1 combines with J gene TRBJ2-2, with D possibly being TRBD1 or TRBD2 (6 bases each). The clonotype comes from a female donor with breast cancer. Some clones in this sample may be carry-over from other donors' samples. The specimen sequenced was breast tumor tissue. The CDR3, as DNA: TGCGCCAGCAGCTTGGGCGGGACAACGAACACCGGGGAGCTGTCTTTT. This codes for CASSLGGTTNTGELSF.